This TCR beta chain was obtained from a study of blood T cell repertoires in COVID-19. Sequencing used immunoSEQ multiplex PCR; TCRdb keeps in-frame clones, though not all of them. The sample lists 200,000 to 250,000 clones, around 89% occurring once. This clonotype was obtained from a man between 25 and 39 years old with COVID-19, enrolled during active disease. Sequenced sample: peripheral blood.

CDR3 DNA: TGTGCCAGCAGTGGGGACAGCCGGACCGGGGAGCTGTTTTTT. This encodes CASSGDSRTGELFF. The rearrangement joins TRBV2 to TRBJ2-2; 7 positions match TRBD1. Trimming took 4 bases from V and 5 from J; bases not matched to a gene: 4. CDR1 is SNHLY and CDR2 is FYNNEI in the germline V gene. There are 14 residues in the CDR3.